These 28 T cell receptor beta chains came from one sample sequenced in a study of T-cell reconstitution after alpha-beta-depleted transplantation in children. The authors prepared the TCRbeta library with unique molecular identifiers. TCRdb reprocessed the PCR reads with MiXCR, giving one entry per CDR3 protein. This sample yields fewer than 1 million distinct CDR3 sequences, of which about 15% are seen a single time; 5% belongs to the top ten. The sample consisted of PBMCs, mostly from graft donor cells, taken 360 days after TCRalphabeta/CD19-depleted stem cell transplant. The receptors come from a male patient aged 10 to 17 who had a stem cell transplant for acute lymphoblastic leukemia, so the T cells may come from the graft donor.

The chain couples TRBV6-4 to TRBJ2-5; tentative D call: TRBD2 (5 bases). V was clipped by 2 bases and J by 1 base, with 8 bases between them. This CDR3 has 14 amino acids. The V gene's germline CDR1 is MRHNA and CDR2 SNTAGT. The CDR3 sequence is CASSDLARQETQYF. The CDR3 DNA reads as TGTGCCAGCAGTGACCTAGCTCGCCAAGAGACCCAGTACTTC.

This clonotype appeared many times. This chain uses TRBV20-1 with TRBJ1-2; D ambiguous. This CDR3 region has 13 residues. The germline V gene encodes CDR1 DFQATT and CDR2 SNEGSKA (reference sequence). Trimming took 5 bases from V and 4 from J, leaving 14 bases between them. The DNA for the CDR3 is TGCAGTGCTCAAAACCCGGGGAGCTATGGCTACACCTTC. Its protein is CSAQNPGSYGYTF.

This clonotype turned up a few times. The chain carries TRBV27 and TRBJ1-1, with TRBD1 as a possible D gene (5 bases). The CDR3 totals 14 residues. Deletions cut 7 bases from V and 5 bases from J, with 17 bases between. The germline CDR1 and CDR2 sequences are MNHEY and SMNVEV (reference sequence). The CDR3 DNA sequence: TGTGCCAGCAACTTCTTGGGGGATTCGACTGAAGCTTTCTTT. Its protein is CASNFLGDSTEAFF.

The V call is TRBV29-1, the J call TRBJ1-1; D unclear. CDR3 length: 13 amino acids. Trimming took 4 bases from V and 0 from J, leaving 9 bases between them. Germline CDR1 reads SQVTM; CDR2 reads ANQGSEA. The CDR3: CSVVRALNTEAFF. The CDR3 nucleotides read TGCAGCGTTGTTCGGGCACTGAACACTGAAGCTTTCTTT.

This clonotype was picked up a small number of times. CDR3 in DNA: TGTGCCAGCAGCCCATTTTCCGGGAGGCACACCGGGGAGCTGTTTTTT. Its protein product is CASSPFSGRHTGELFF. The gene calls are TRBV7-6 and TRBJ2-2, with 7 bases matching TRBD2. The V gene end was trimmed by 5 bases and the J gene end by 3 bases; junction bases not matched to a gene: 9. CDR1 and CDR2 from the germline V gene are SGHVS and FNYEAQ. There are 16 residues in the CDR3.

V gene TRBV20-1 combines with J gene TRBJ2-1, with 12 positions matching TRBD2. From germline, CDR1 is DFQATT and CDR2 SNEGSKA (reference sequence). J lost 14 bases, V lost 5 bases, and 10 bases had no gene match. The CDR3 loop spans 13 amino acids. Written as DNA, the CDR3 is TGCAGTGCTCCGACTAGCGGGGGCCCCCTGGAGTTCTTC. It codes for CSAPTSGGPLEFF.

This clonotype was recorded a few times. This rearrangement joins TRBV5-1 to TRBJ2-6, with D uncertain. The CDR3 is 16 residues long. CDR1 and CDR2 (germline): SGHRS, YFSETQ. Trimming cost V 0 bases and J 2 bases, with 9 bases left between them. The CDR3 spells CASSLGTVPGANVLTF. CDR3 sequence (DNA): TGCGCCAGCAGCTTGGGAACAGTCCCTGGGGCCAACGTCCTGACTTTC.

This chain connects TRBV2 to TRBJ2-1, with 7 bases identical to TRBD2. Germline V lookup: CDR1 SNHLY, CDR2 FYNNEI. Trimming at V came to 8 bases and at J to 3 bases, leaving 7 bases not matched to a gene. The CDR3 runs to 14 residues. Here the CDR3 reads CASALSSGYNEQFF. The CDR3 DNA reads TGTGCCAGCGCGCTATCTAGCGGCTACAATGAGCAGTTCTTC.

This sequence joins TRBV28 and TRBJ2-7; D unresolved. V was shortened by 2 bases and J by 6 bases, with 11 bases between the two germline ends. CDR1 and CDR2 (germline): MDHEN, SYDVKM. CDR3 length: 13 residues. The CDR3 protein is CASSLSRPSEQYF. CDR3 DNA sequence: TGTGCCAGCAGTTTAAGCCGGCCCAGCGAGCAGTACTTC.

This clonotype was found a few times. The rearrangement joins TRBV12-3 or TRBV12-4 to TRBJ2-1, with D tentatively TRBD2 (5 bases). CDR3 size: 16 residues. V lost 7 bases to trimming and J lost 7 bases, with 23 bases between them. In DNA form, the CDR3 reads TGTGCCAGCAAAGATAGTGGGAGTGGGATATCGAATGAGCAGTTCTTC. Its protein is CASKDSGSGISNEQFF.

The chain links TRBV4-1 to TRBJ2-3; D could derive from TRBD1 or TRBD2 (6 bases each). CDR3 size: 17 residues. The V gene lost 1 base and the J gene lost 6 bases, with 20 bases spanning the gap. Germline V gives CDR1 MGHRA, CDR2 YSYEKL. Written as DNA, the CDR3 is TGCGCCAGCAGCCAAGCAAAGGGGGGCGTGGAGTTGGATACGCAGTATTTT. As protein: CASSQAKGGVELDTQYF.

This clonotype was counted only a few times. The chain has TRBV10-2 and TRBJ2-1, with TRBD2 identical over 12 bases. This CDR3 comprises 14 residues. Trimming took 8 bases from V and 8 from J; bases not matched to a gene: 7. CDR1 is WSHSY and CDR2 is SAAADI in the germline V gene. The DNA for the CDR3 is TGCGCCAGCGCCCTAGCGGGAGGGCCCCATGAGCAGTTCTTC. This translates into CASALAGGPHEQFF.

This clonotype was recorded a few times. The DNA for the CDR3 is TGTGCCAGCAGTGACTCGGGTCTGCAGGGCTCATACAATGAGCAGTTCTTC. This codes for CASSDSGLQGSYNEQFF. The V call is TRBV6-4, the J call TRBJ2-1; D might be TRBD1 (5 bases). Germline V gives CDR1 MRHNA, CDR2 SNTAGT. This CDR3 has 17 amino acids. The V end was cut by 0 bases, the J end by 4 bases, with 16 bases between.

The CDR3 coding sequence is TGTGCCACCAGTGATAAGGGGGCCCCCTACGAGCAGTACTTC. This translates into CATSDKGAPYEQYF. The rearrangement joins TRBV24-1 to TRBJ2-7; TRBD1 matches 7 bases. This CDR3 has 14 residues. CDR1 KGHDR and CDR2 SFDVKD come from the germline V gene. J lost 2 bases, V lost 3 bases, and 3 bases had no gene match.

The V and J genes are TRBV18 and TRBJ2-7, with D tentatively TRBD1 or TRBD2 (5 bases each). V shed 3 bases and J shed 7 bases, with 22 bases lying between them. The germline V gene encodes CDR1 KGHSH and CDR2 LQKENI. The CDR3 totals 16 residues. CDR3: CASSPSMGTELVEQYF. The CDR3 bases are TGTGCCAGCTCACCGTCTATGGGGACGGAGTTGGTGGAGCAGTACTTC.

V is TRBV18 and J is TRBJ2-1, with TRBD2 matching over 12 bases. Germline loops: CDR1 KGHSH, CDR2 LQKENI. Germline trimming cut 2 bases from V and 7 bases from J; bases unmatched to any gene: 9. This CDR3 region has 17 residues. The CDR3 sequence: CASSPSLAGGPENEQFF. The DNA of the CDR3 is TGTGCCAGCTCACCATCTCTAGCGGGGGGGCCGGAGAATGAGCAGTTCTTC.

The rearrangement links TRBV20-1 to TRBJ1-2; D is ambiguous. Germline V gene data show CDR1 as DFQATT and CDR2 as SNEGSKA (reference sequence). V was trimmed by 0 bases and J by 3 bases, leaving 11 bases between them. The CDR3 runs to 14 residues. The CDR3 loop reads CSARDLGIDYGYTF. CDR3 nucleotides: TGCAGTGCTAGAGATCTTGGTATCGACTATGGCTACACCTTC.

The genes are TRBV7-2 and TRBJ1-2; D gene ambiguous. V was shortened by 2 bases and J by 8 bases, with 6 bases between the two germline ends. In germline, CDR1 is SGHTA, CDR2 FQGNSA. The CDR3 is made up of 11 amino acids. CDR3: CASSLLVGYTF. The CDR3, as DNA: TGTGCCAGCAGCTTACTTGTAGGCTACACCTTC. The full variable domain, in which reference TRBV7-2 and TRBJ1-2 provide the parts outside the CDR3, is GAGVSQSPSNKVTEKGKDVELRCDPISGHTALYWYRQSLGQGLEFLIYFQGNSAPDKSGLPSDRFSAERTGGSVSTLTIQRTQQEDSAVYLCASSLLVGYTFGSGTRLTVV.

This clonotype was seen ten or more times. The chain recombines TRBV27 with TRBJ1-1; a possible D gene is TRBD1 (6 bases). Germline V gene lookup returns CDR1 MNHEY and CDR2 SMNVEV (reference sequence). V was cut by 5 bases and J by 4 bases, with 17 bases left in between. The CDR3 spans 15 residues. The CDR3 loop is CASSPRDTGSTEAFF. The CDR3 region has the DNA TGTGCCAGCAGTCCACGGGACACCGGGAGCACTGAAGCTTTCTTT.

J is TRBJ1-4 and V is TRBV7-3; unclear D gene. CDR1 is SGHTA and CDR2 is FQGTGA in the germline V gene. The CDR3 spans 13 residues. With 5 bases removed from V and 3 bases from J, the gap between germline ends came to 7 bases. The chain's CDR3 is CASSRTPNEKLFF. In DNA, the CDR3 is TGTGCCAGCAGCCGTACGCCTAATGAAAAACTGTTTTTT.

The chain uses TRBV20-1 and TRBJ2-7, with 9 bases that match TRBD1. V was clipped by 6 bases and J by 3 bases; unmatched bases: 9. The CDR3 runs 14 residues. Germline CDR1 and CDR2: DFQATT and SNEGSKA (reference sequence). CDR3 DNA: TGCAGTGCAGGTCCCACAGGGGGCCTCTACGAGCAGTACTTC. It is translated as CSAGPTGGLYEQYF.

Of note for this clonotype: One junction end does not reproduce the germline sequence, and a read error may be involved. The chain combines TRBV20-1 with TRBJ1-1; TRBD1 is a possible D gene (5 bases). This CDR3 is 14 amino acids long. The germline gives CDR1 DFQATT, CDR2 SNEGSKA (reference sequence). Written as DNA, the CDR3 is TGCAGTACGAAGCCCGGGACGGTGAACACTGAAGCCTTCTTT. Protein sequence: CSTKPGTVNTEAFF.

In this sample, this clonotype turned up a few times. The chain uses TRBV18 and TRBJ2-3; TRBD2 might be the D (5 bases). The CDR3 has 17 residues. Germline V gene lookup returns CDR1 KGHSH and CDR2 LQKENI. V lost 3 bases, J lost 2 bases, and 18 bases lay in between. The CDR3 region is CASSPYDSRRSTDTQYF. The CDR3 nucleotides read TGTGCCAGCTCACCTTACGATTCGAGGAGGTCCACAGATACGCAGTATTTT.

This clonotype has just a few counts. In DNA, the CDR3 is TGTGCCACCAGTGATTGGACAGGGGTATGGGAGCAGTTCTTC. Translated, it gives CATSDWTGVWEQFF. V and J are TRBV24-1 and TRBJ2-1; TRBD1 matches 9 bases. Losses at the gene ends were 2 bases for V and 10 bases for J; bases not matched to a gene: 5. CDR3 length: 14 amino acids. Germline V CDR1 and CDR2: KGHDR, SFDVKD.

This sequence joins TRBV28 and TRBJ2-1, with 8 positions matching TRBD2. The CDR3 covers 15 residues. Germline CDR1 and CDR2: MDHEN and SYDVKM. After removal of 2 bases from V and 7 bases from J, the junction contained 7 bases not matched to a gene. The CDR3 DNA reads as TGTGCCAGCAGTTTAAGGGGACTAGTGGTAAATGAGCAGTTCTTC. It is translated as CASSLRGLVVNEQFF. Looking up the rest from reference TRBV28 and TRBJ2-1 gives the full variable domain: DVKVTQSSRYLVKRTGEKVFLECVQDMDHENMFWYRQDPGLGLRLIYFSYDVKMKEKGDIPEGYSVSREKKERFSLILESASTNQTSMYLCASSLRGLVVNEQFFGPGTRLTVL.

This clonotype was seen many times. V is TRBV27 and J is TRBJ2-1; no clear D gene. CDR1 is MNHEY, CDR2 SMNVEV, per germline (reference sequence). CDR3 length equals 16 residues. Trimming removed 2 bases at V and 0 bases at J, with 11 bases between. Here the CDR3 DNA reads TGTGCCAGCAGTTTAGTGCCCCCCGGCTCCTACAATGAGCAGTTCTTC. Translated, it gives CASSLVPPGSYNEQFF.

V and J are TRBV9 and TRBJ2-1; tentatively, D is TRBD1 (6 bases). V lost 3 bases and J lost 4, with 14 bases in between. The germline CDR1 and CDR2 sequences are SGDLS and YYNGEE. The CDR3 totals 15 residues. The CDR3 coding sequence is TGTGCCAGCAGCGCCGAGGGGGTCTCATACAATGAGCAGTTCTTC. It translates to CASSAEGVSYNEQFF.

This sequence joins TRBV9 and TRBJ2-1; D not resolved. The CDR3 covers 15 residues. With 4 bases removed from V and 6 bases from J, the gap between germline ends came to 17 bases. Germline V gene lookup returns CDR1 SGDLS and CDR2 YYNGEE. CDR3 coding DNA: TGTGCCAGCAGCCCCTGGGCAATGGGCTTCAATGAGCAGTTCTTC. It yields the protein CASSPWAMGFNEQFF.